Listed here are 28 T cell receptor beta chains from one sample, sequenced in a study of blood T cell repertoires in COVID-19. Assay used: immunoSEQ multiplex PCR; TCRdb lists only in-frame clones, some missing. The sample holds 48,000 or so clones, about nine tenths seen once. The source material was peripheral blood. These receptors all come from a woman of 80 years or more with COVID-19, enrolled during active disease.

This sequence joins TRBV7-9 and TRBJ1-3, with D unclear. The germline gives CDR1 SEHNR, CDR2 FQNEAQ (reference sequence). The CDR3 length is 12 residues. Trimming cost V 5 bases and J 4 bases, with 6 bases left between them. The DNA for the CDR3 is TGTGCCAGCAGCCTCCTCGGAAACACCATATATTTT. Its translation is CASSLLGNTIYF.

V is TRBV7-9 and J is TRBJ1-2; possible D gene TRBD1, 6 bases. The CDR3 covers 13 residues. The V gene lost 5 bases and the J gene lost 6 bases, with 13 bases spanning the gap. Germline V gene data show CDR1 as SEHNR and CDR2 as FQNEAQ (reference sequence). CDR3 amino acids: CASSMTGINGYTF. CDR3 sequence (DNA): TGTGCCAGCAGCATGACAGGAATTAATGGCTACACCTTC.

This chain joins TRBV19 and TRBJ2-7; 9 nucleotides agree with TRBD2. Germline V gives CDR1 LNHDA, CDR2 SQIVND (reference sequence). Trimming took 3 bases from V and 2 from J; bases not matched to a gene: 2. CDR3 length equals 14 residues. This chain's CDR3 is CASSIGTSTYEQYF. The CDR3, as DNA: TGTGCCAGTAGTATCGGGACTAGCACCTACGAGCAGTACTTC.

The gene calls are TRBV7-9 and TRBJ1-5; 12 bases fit TRBD1. After removal of 4 bases from V and 0 bases from J, the junction contained 10 bases not matched to a gene. CDR1 SEHNR and CDR2 FQNEAQ come from the germline V gene (reference sequence). This CDR3 has 19 residues. This CDR3 is CASSSPPGQGAYSNQPQHF. CDR3 nucleotides: TGTGCCAGCAGCTCCCCTCCGGGACAGGGGGCATATAGCAATCAGCCCCAGCATTTT.

The chain links TRBV7-2 to TRBJ1-6, with D tentatively TRBD1 (5 bases). The germline gives CDR1 SGHTA, CDR2 FQGNSA. V gave up 5 bases and J gave up 11 bases, with 22 bases separating them. The CDR3 has 16 amino acids. In DNA, the CDR3 is TGTGCCAGCAGCCTATTCGCCCGGGCAGGGATAACACCCCTCCACTTT. Protein sequence: CASSLFARAGITPLHF.

The rearrangement joins TRBV4-1 to TRBJ2-1, with D tentatively TRBD1 (6 bases). From germline, CDR1 is MGHRA and CDR2 YSYEKL. This CDR3 spans 12 amino acids. The CDR3 DNA reads as TGCGCGACCAAGGGGGTCTTCAATGAGCAGTTCTTC. It is translated as CATKGVFNEQFF.

The chain links TRBV7-8 to TRBJ2-7, with 7 nucleotides matching TRBD1. Germline CDR1 SGHVS, CDR2 FQNEAQ. Trimming took 5 bases from V and 3 from J; bases not matched to a gene: 10. The CDR3 is made up of 15 amino acids. CDR3 loop: CASSQVLGQLYEQYF. CDR3 DNA: TGTGCCAGCAGCCAGGTTCTGGGACAGCTCTACGAGCAGTACTTC.

This clone was recorded once. The chain recombines TRBV2 with TRBJ2-1; 13 nucleotides match TRBD2. J lost 4 bases, V lost 10 bases, and 7 bases had no gene match. CDR1 is SNHLY, CDR2 FYNNEI, per germline. This CDR3 has 15 residues. The CDR3 DNA is TGTGCCACCTGGACTAGCGGGAGAGAATACAATGAGCAGTTCTTC. This sequence encodes CATWTSGREYNEQFF.

The genes are TRBV4-1 and TRBJ2-2, with 9 bases fitting TRBD2. V lost 4 bases and J lost 4; bases outside the gene matches: 7. Germline CDR1 and CDR2: MGHRA and YSYEKL. This CDR3 comprises 16 residues. The CDR3 DNA is TGCGCCAGCAGCCTAGGGACTAGCAGCACCACCGGGGAGCTGTTTTTT. Translating gives CASSLGTSSTTGELFF.

The chain employs TRBV4-2 and TRBJ1-4; D remains ambiguous. With 5 bases removed from V and 3 bases from J, the gap between germline ends came to 7 bases. Germline V lookup: CDR1 LGHNA, CDR2 YNFKEQ. The CDR3 consists of 13 residues. CDR3 amino acids: CASSFNSNEKLFF. The CDR3 region has the DNA TGTGCCAGCAGCTTCAACTCTAATGAAAAACTGTTTTTT.

The rearrangement uses TRBV20-1 and TRBJ1-3; D possibly corresponds to TRBD1 (6 bases). Germline V gives CDR1 DFQATT, CDR2 SNEGSKA (reference sequence). This CDR3 has 11 amino acids. The CDR3 nucleotides are TGCAGCGCCACAGGGATAAACACCATATATTTT. It translates to CSATGINTIYF.

The rearrangement uses TRBV19 and TRBJ1-2, with 8 bases matching TRBD1. Germline V lookup: CDR1 LNHDA, CDR2 SQIVND (reference sequence). The length of the CDR3 is 16 residues. V lost 6 bases, J lost 2 bases, and 11 bases stayed unmatched. CDR3 protein: CASRKPDGTGNYGYTF. CDR3 coding DNA: TGTGCCAGTAGGAAACCTGATGGGACAGGAAACTATGGCTACACCTTC. Complete variable domain (other parts from reference TRBV19 and TRBJ1-2): DGGITQSPKYLFRKEGQNVTLSCEQNLNHDAMYWYRQDPGQGLRLIYYSQIVNDFQKGDIAEGYSVSREKKESFPLTVTSAQKNPTAFYLCASRKPDGTGNYGYTFGSGTRLTVV.

The rearrangement joins TRBV6-5 to TRBJ1-3, with D perhaps matching TRBD1 (5 bases). CDR3 length: 15 amino acids. With 0 bases removed from V and 2 bases from J, the gap between germline ends came to 8 bases. CDR1 and CDR2 from the germline V gene are MNHEY and SVGAGI. The CDR3 reads CASSYSGRAGNTIYF. DNA for the CDR3: TGTGCCAGCAGTTACTCGGGCAGGGCTGGAAACACCATATATTTT.

This clone has more than one count but fewer than ten. The rearrangement links TRBV5-1 to TRBJ2-2; D unresolved. The V gene's germline CDR1 is SGHRS and CDR2 YFSETQ. The CDR3 length is 14 residues. V was pared by 0 bases and J by 7 bases, with 10 bases between. CDR3 nucleotides: TGCGCCAGCAGCTTGGAACCGGGTGGCGGGGAGCTGTTTTTT. Residues: CASSLEPGGGELFF. Filled out from reference TRBV5-1 and TRBJ2-2, the complete variable domain reads KAGVTQTPRYLIKTRGQQVTLSCSPISGHRSVSWYQQTPGQGLQFLFEYFSETQRNKGNFPGRFSGRQFSNSRSEMNVSTLELGDSALYLCASSLEPGGGELFFGEGSRLTVL.

The chain employs TRBV24-1 and TRBJ2-7; TRBD2 is a possible D gene (6 bases). The V end lost 4 bases, the J end lost 5 bases, and 20 bases lay between the germline ends. The CDR3 length is 16 residues. Germline lookup yields CDR1 KGHDR and CDR2 SFDVKD. CDR3 loop: CATSDSFSGSPHEQYF. For the CDR3, the DNA is TGTGCCACCAGTGACTCCTTCAGCGGGTCCCCTCACGAGCAGTACTTC.

The CDR3 region has the DNA TGTGCCAGCAGTTTCCGAAAGGTCTCCGCGGGACAGGTCCACGAGCAGTACTTC. Translation gives CASSFRKVSAGQVHEQYF. The genes are TRBV27 and TRBJ2-7; 8 nucleotides line up with TRBD1. Trimming at V came to 3 bases and at J to 5 bases, leaving 18 bases not matched to a gene. Per germline, CDR1 MNHEY and CDR2 SMNVEV (reference sequence). This CDR3 is built from 18 residues.

This chain joins TRBV28 and TRBJ1-5, with D unclear. The germline V gene has CDR1 MDHEN and CDR2 SYDVKM. V lost 11 bases and J 2 bases, leaving 19 bases between the germline ends. The CDR3 spans 15 residues. In DNA, the CDR3 is TGTGCCGCCAACCCCTGGGTGACTGGCAATCAGCCCCAGCATTTT. This gives the protein CAANPWVTGNQPQHF.

In this sample, this clone turned up a few times. The V and J genes are TRBV4-2 and TRBJ1-1, with D possibly TRBD1 on 6 matching bases. Germline V gives CDR1 LGHNA, CDR2 YNFKEQ. V dropped 0 bases and J dropped 5 bases, with 10 bases sitting between them. The length of the CDR3 is 14 residues. The CDR3 is CASSQEQGLTEAFF. DNA for the CDR3: TGTGCCAGCAGCCAAGAACAGGGATTAACTGAAGCTTTCTTT.

V and J are TRBV5-1 and TRBJ1-4, with D perhaps matching TRBD1 (6 bases). Per germline, CDR1 SGHRS and CDR2 YFSETQ. This CDR3 has 16 residues. V was clipped by 0 bases and J by 2 bases, with 11 bases between them. CDR3 protein: CASSLGQGPTNEKLFF. The CDR3 DNA reads as TGCGCCAGCAGCTTGGGTCAGGGGCCGACTAATGAAAAACTGTTTTTT.

The chain couples TRBV19 to TRBJ1-3, with unresolved D. The germline V gene encodes CDR1 LNHDA and CDR2 SQIVND (reference sequence). Trimming took 2 bases from V and 0 from J, leaving 11 bases between them. This CDR3 spans 16 amino acids. In DNA, the CDR3 is TGTGCCAGTAGTATACGCGCGGACTTCTCTGGAAACACCATATATTTT. Its translation is CASSIRADFSGNTIYF. The complete variable domain, with remaining parts taken from reference TRBV19 and TRBJ1-3, reads DGGITQSPKYLFRKEGQNVTLSCEQNLNHDAMYWYRQDPGQGLRLIYYSQIVNDFQKGDIAEGYSVSREKKESFPLTVTSAQKNPTAFYLCASSIRADFSGNTIYFGEGSWLTVV.

This sequence joins TRBV2 and TRBJ1-1; weak D call: TRBD1 (5 bases). The ends were cut back, 6 bases at V and 5 bases at J, with 19 bases in the middle. The germline CDR1 and CDR2 sequences are SNHLY and FYNNEI. The CDR3 has 15 amino acids. In DNA form, the CDR3 reads TGTGCCAGCAGGGTAGCCCCCAGGGCTCAAACTGAAGCTTTCTTT. Its protein product is CASRVAPRAQTEAFF.

The rearrangement joins TRBV6-5 to TRBJ2-5, with a weak D call TRBD2 (6 bases). Germline lookup yields CDR1 MNHEY and CDR2 SVGAGI. Deletions cut 7 bases from V and 6 bases from J, with 21 bases between. This CDR3 is built from 15 residues. The CDR3 spells CASTLALPSGQTQYF. The CDR3 DNA reads as TGTGCCAGCACTCTAGCACTACCCAGCGGGCAGACCCAGTACTTC.

The chain is built from TRBV11-3 and TRBJ2-2, with 8 positions matching TRBD2. There are 14 residues in the CDR3. The junction had 2 bases not matched to a gene; V was cut back by 4 bases and J by 4 bases. Germline CDR1 reads SGHNT; CDR2 reads YENEEA. DNA for the CDR3: TGTGCCAGCAGCTCCGGGACTAGCACCGGGGAGCTGTTTTTT. The encoded protein is CASSSGTSTGELFF.

The J gene is TRBJ2-1, the V gene TRBV30; D is ambiguous. CDR3 length: 12 amino acids. V lost 1 base to trimming and J lost 12 bases, with 13 bases between them. The germline V gene has CDR1 GTSNPN and CDR2 SVGIG (reference sequence). DNA for the CDR3: TGTGCCTGGAGTGACTTTTCAGGTCGGCAGTTCTTC. It yields the protein CAWSDFSGRQFF.

This clone was found once. V gene TRBV15 combines with J gene TRBJ2-1, with D maybe TRBD2 (5 bases). The CDR3 runs 16 residues. V dropped 7 bases and J dropped 10 bases, with 26 bases sitting between them. Germline CDR1 is LNHNV and CDR2 is YYDKDF (reference sequence). The CDR3 is CATNKGRSFGVGEQFF. CDR3 coding DNA: TGTGCCACCAATAAAGGACGCTCCTTCGGGGTCGGAGAGCAGTTCTTC.

The rearrangement uses TRBV28 and TRBJ1-1; D not certain. Trimming took off 7 bases at V and 1 base at J, with 10 bases between the two ends. The CDR3 length is 13 residues. Germline lookup yields CDR1 MDHEN and CDR2 SYDVKM. In DNA, the CDR3 is TGTGCCAGCATCAAACAACCGAACACTGAAGCTTTCTTT. Translation gives CASIKQPNTEAFF.

The chain employs TRBV19 and TRBJ1-2, with 8 bases that match TRBD1. The CDR3 is 15 amino acids. Germline CDR1 is LNHDA and CDR2 is SQIVND (reference sequence). V trimming: 2 bases; J trimming: 4 bases; junction bases outside the gene matches: 6. DNA for the CDR3: TGTGCCAGTAGTATACAAGACAGGGGCATCTATGGCTACACCTTC. The encoded protein is CASSIQDRGIYGYTF.

This chain connects TRBV14 to TRBJ2-1, with D hard to call. Trimming removed 1 base at V and 4 bases at J, with 2 bases between. This CDR3 contains 12 residues. CDR1 and CDR2 (germline): SGHDN, FVKESK. CDR3 protein: CASSQAYNEQFF. CDR3 bases: TGTGCCAGCAGCCAAGCATACAATGAGCAGTTCTTC.